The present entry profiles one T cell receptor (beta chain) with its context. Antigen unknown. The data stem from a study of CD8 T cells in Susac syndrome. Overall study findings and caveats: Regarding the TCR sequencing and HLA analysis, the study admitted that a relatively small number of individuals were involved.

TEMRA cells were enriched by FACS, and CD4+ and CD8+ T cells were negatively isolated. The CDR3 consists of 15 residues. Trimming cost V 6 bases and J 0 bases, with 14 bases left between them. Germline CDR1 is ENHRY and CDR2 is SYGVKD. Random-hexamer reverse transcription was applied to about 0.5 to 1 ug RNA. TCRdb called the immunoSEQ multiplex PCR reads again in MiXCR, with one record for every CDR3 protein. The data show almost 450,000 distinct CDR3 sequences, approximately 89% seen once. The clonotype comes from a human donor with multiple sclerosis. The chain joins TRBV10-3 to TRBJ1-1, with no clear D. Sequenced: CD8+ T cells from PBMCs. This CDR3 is CAISQTTQLNTEAFF. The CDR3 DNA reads TGTGCCATCAGCCAAACTACACAACTGAACACTGAAGCTTTCTTT.